This TCR beta chain was captured by sequencing in a study of response to subunit inactivated influenza vaccine. TCRdb re-analysed the RT-PCR reads in MiXCR, keeping a single row per CDR3 protein. The table records about 300,000 distinct CDR3 sequences, 20% to 25% of them present only once. From germline, CDR1 is SGHNT and CDR2 YYREEE (reference sequence). The CDR3 sequence is 15 residues long. The germline V and J ends were trimmed by 3 bases and 1 base, with 13 bases remaining between them. The chain links TRBV5-4 to TRBJ1-1, with D perhaps matching TRBD1 (5 bases). This TCR derives from a man aged 50-75 years who received an inactivated influenza vaccine. The source material was PBMCs from blood, sampled 21 months after vaccination. CDR3 region: CASSYQRGENTEAFF. The DNA of the CDR3 is TGTGCCAGCAGCTATCAGCGGGGGGAGAACACTGAAGCTTTCTTT. Using reference TRBV5-4 and TRBJ1-1 for the parts outside the CDR3, the full variable domain is ETGVTQSPTHLIKTRGQQVTLRCSSQSGHNTVSWYQQALGQGPQFIFQYYREEENGRGNFPPRFSGLQFPNYSSELNVNALELDDSALYLCASSYQRGENTEAFFGQGTRLTVV.